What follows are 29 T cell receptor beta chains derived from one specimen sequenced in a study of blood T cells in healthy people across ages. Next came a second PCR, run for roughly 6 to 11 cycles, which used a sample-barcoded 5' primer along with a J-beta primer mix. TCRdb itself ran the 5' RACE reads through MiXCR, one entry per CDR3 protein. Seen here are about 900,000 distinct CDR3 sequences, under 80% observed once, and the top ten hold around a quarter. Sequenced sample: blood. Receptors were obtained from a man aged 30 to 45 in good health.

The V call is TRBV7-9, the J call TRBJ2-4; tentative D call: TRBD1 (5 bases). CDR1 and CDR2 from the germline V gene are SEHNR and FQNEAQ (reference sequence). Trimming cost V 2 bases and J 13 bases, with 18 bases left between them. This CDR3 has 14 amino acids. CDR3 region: CASSLSVGVEEQYF. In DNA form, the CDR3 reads TGTGCCAGCAGCTTAAGCGTAGGGGTAGAAGAGCAGTACTTC.

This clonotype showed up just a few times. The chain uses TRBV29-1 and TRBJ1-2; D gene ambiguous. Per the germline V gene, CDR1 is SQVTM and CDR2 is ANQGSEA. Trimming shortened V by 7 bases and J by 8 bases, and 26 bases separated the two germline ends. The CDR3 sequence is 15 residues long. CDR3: CSAGEEGGGSYGYTF. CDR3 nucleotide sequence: TGCAGCGCTGGGGAGGAGGGAGGAGGATCGTACGGCTACACCTTC.

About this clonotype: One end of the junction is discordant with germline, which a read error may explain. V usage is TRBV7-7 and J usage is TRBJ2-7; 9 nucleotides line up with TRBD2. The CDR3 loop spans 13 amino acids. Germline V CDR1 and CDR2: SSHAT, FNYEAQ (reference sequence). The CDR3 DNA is TGTGCTAGCAGCCCCGGGACTAGCTTCGAGCAGTACTTC. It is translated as CASSPGTSFEQYF.

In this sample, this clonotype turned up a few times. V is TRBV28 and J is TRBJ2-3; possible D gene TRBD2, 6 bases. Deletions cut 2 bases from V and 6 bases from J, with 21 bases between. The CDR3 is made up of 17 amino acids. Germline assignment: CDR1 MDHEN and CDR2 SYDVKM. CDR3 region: CASSLVPGVDPPDTQYF. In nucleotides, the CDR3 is TGTGCCAGCAGTTTAGTTCCGGGAGTCGATCCCCCTGATACGCAGTATTTT.

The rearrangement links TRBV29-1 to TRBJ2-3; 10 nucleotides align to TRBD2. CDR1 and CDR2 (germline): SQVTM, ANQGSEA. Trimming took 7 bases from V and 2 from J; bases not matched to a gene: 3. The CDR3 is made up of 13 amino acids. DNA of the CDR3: TGCAGCGCTAGCGGGGGAACCACAGATACGCAGTATTTT. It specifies CSASGGTTDTQYF.

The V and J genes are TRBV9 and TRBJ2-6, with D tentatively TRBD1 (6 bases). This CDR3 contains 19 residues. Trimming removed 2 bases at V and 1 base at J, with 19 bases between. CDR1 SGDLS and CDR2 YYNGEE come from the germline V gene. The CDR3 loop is CASSVPGTSGTSGANVLTF. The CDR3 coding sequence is TGTGCCAGCAGCGTCCCCGGGACAAGCGGCACGTCTGGGGCCAACGTCCTGACTTTC.

The CDR3 loop reads CASSQEQGRYEKLFF. In DNA, the CDR3 is TGCGCCAGCAGCCAAGAACAGGGGCGGTATGAAAAACTGTTTTTT. The V call is TRBV4-3, the J call TRBJ1-4; TRBD1 matches at 7 bases. CDR1 is LGHNA and CDR2 is YSLEER in the germline V gene. The CDR3 extends over 15 amino acids. The V segment lost 0 bases and the J segment 6 bases; nucleotides outside the gene matches: 4.

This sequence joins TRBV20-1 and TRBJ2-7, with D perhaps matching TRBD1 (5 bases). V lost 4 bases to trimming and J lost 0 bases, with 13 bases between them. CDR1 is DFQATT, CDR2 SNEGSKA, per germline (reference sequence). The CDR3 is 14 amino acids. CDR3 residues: CSATGFLASYEQYF. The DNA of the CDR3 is TGCAGTGCTACAGGGTTCCTTGCCTCCTACGAGCAGTACTTC.

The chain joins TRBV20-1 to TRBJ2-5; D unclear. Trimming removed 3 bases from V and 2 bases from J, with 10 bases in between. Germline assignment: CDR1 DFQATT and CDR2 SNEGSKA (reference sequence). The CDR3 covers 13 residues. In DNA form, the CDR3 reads TGCAGTGCTAGGGCAGGTGGGCAAGAGACCCAGTACTTC. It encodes CSARAGGQETQYF.

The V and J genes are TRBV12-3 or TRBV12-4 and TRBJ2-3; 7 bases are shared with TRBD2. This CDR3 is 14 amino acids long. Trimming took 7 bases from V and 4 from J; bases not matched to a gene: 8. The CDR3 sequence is CASTRAREADTQYF. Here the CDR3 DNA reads TGTGCCAGCACCCGGGCCCGGGAGGCAGATACGCAGTATTTT.

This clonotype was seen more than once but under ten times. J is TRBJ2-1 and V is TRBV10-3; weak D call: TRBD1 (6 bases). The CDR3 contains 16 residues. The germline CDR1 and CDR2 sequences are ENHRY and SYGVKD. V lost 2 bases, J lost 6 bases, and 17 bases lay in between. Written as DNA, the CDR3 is TGTGCCATCAGTGAGACGCCCGGGACACGGACCAATGAGCAGTTCTTC. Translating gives CAISETPGTRTNEQFF.

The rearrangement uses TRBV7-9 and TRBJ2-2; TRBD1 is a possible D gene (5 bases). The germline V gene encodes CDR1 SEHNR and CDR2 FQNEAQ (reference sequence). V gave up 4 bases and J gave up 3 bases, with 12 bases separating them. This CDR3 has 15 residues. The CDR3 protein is CASSSEDSYTGELFF. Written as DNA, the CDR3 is TGTGCCAGCAGCTCGGAAGACAGTTACACCGGGGAGCTGTTTTTT.

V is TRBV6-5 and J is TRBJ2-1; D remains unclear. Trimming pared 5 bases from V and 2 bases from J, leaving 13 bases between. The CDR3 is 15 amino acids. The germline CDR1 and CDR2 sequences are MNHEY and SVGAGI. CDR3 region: CASSDGLQTYNEQFF. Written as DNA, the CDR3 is TGTGCCAGCAGTGACGGGCTCCAAACCTACAATGAGCAGTTCTTC.

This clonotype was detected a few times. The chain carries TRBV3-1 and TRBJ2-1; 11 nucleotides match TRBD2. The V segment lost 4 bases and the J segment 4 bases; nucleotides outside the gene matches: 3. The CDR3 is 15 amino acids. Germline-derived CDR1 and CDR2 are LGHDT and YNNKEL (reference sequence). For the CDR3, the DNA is TGTGCCAGCAGCCGATCTAGCGGGGGGTACAATGAGCAGTTCTTC. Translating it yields CASSRSSGGYNEQFF.

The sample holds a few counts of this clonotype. CDR3: CASSLADGGTETQYF. CDR3 nucleotides: TGTGCCAGCAGTTTAGCGGACGGGGGTACCGAGACCCAGTACTTC. V and J are TRBV12-3 or TRBV12-4 and TRBJ2-5, with TRBD2 as a possible D gene (6 bases). The CDR3 length is 15 residues. The V gene lost 0 bases and the J gene lost 5 bases, with 13 bases spanning the gap.

This CDR3 is CSVGEYKSYEQYF. CDR3 DNA sequence: TGCAGCGTTGGAGAATACAAATCCTACGAGCAGTACTTC. The rearrangement links TRBV29-1 to TRBJ2-7; no firm D call. Germline V gives CDR1 SQVTM, CDR2 ANQGSEA. V shed 4 bases and J shed 1 base, with 11 bases lying between them. CDR3 length equals 13 residues.

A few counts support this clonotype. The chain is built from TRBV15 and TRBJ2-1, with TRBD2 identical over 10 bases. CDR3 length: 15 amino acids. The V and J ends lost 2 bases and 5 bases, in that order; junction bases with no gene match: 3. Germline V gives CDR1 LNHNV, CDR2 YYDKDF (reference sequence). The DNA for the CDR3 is TGTGCCACCAGCAGAACCGGACTAGCGGACAATGAGCAGTTCTTC. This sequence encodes CATSRTGLADNEQFF. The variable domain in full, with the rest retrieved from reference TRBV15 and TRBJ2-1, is DAMVIQNPRYQVTQFGKPVTLSCSQTLNHNVMYWYQQKSSQAPKLLFHYYDKDFNNEADTPDNFQSRRPNTSFCFLDIRSPGLGDTAMYLCATSRTGLADNEQFFGPGTRLTVL.

CDR3 amino acids: CSARDPQGQGFRPQYF. The CDR3, as DNA: TGCAGTGCTAGAGATCCTCAGGGACAGGGTTTTCGTCCTCAGTACTTC. The chain couples TRBV20-1 to TRBJ2-5; the match to TRBD1 covers 9 bases. CDR3 length: 16 residues. Germline CDR1 is DFQATT and CDR2 is SNEGSKA (reference sequence). V lost 0 bases to trimming and J lost 11 bases; unmatched junction nucleotides: 16.

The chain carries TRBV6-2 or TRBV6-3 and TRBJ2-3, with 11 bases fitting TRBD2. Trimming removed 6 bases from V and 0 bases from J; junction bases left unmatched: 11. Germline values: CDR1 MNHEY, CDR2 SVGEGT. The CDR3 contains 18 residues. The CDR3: CASRITSGGDSSTDTQYF. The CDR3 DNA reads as TGTGCCAGCAGGATCACTAGCGGGGGCGATTCTAGCACAGATACGCAGTATTTT.

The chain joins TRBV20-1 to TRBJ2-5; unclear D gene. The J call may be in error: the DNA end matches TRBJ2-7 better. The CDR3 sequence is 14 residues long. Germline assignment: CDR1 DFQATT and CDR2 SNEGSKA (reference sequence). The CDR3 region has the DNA TGCAGTGCTACACAAACGACCAGGATTTACGAGCAGTACTTC. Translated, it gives CSATQTTRIYEQYF.

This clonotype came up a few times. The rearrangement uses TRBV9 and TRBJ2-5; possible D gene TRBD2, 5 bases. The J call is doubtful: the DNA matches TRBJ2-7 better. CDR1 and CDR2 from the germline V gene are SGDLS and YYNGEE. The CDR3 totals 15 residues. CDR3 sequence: CASSYRGWMGDEQYF. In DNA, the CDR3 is TGTGCCAGCAGCTACCGGGGATGGATGGGTGACGAGCAGTACTTC.

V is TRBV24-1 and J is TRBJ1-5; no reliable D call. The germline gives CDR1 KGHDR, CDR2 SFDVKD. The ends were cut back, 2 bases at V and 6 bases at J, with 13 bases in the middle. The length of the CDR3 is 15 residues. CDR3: CATSDSRRGVQPQHF. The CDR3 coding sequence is TGTGCCACCAGTGATTCCAGACGAGGAGTTCAGCCCCAGCATTTT.

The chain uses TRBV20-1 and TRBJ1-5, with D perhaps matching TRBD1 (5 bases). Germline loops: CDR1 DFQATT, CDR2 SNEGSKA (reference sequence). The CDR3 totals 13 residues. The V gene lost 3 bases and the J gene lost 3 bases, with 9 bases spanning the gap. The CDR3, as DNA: TGCAGTGCTAGTAGGGGCCTCAATCAGCCCCAGCATTTT. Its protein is CSASRGLNQPQHF.

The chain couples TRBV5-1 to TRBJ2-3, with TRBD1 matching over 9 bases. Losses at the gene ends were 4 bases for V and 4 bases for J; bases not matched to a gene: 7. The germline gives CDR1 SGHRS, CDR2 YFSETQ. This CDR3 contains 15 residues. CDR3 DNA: TGCGCCAGCAGCCCGACGGGACAGGGTGCAGATACGCAGTATTTT. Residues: CASSPTGQGADTQYF. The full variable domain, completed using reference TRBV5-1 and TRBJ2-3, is KAGVTQTPRYLIKTRGQQVTLSCSPISGHRSVSWYQQTPGQGLQFLFEYFSETQRNKGNFPGRFSGRQFSNSRSEMNVSTLELGDSALYLCASSPTGQGADTQYFGPGTRLTVL.

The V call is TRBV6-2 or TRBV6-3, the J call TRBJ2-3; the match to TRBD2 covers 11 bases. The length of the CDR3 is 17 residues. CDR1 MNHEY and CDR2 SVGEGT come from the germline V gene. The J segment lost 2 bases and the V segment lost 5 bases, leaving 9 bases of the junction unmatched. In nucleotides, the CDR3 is TGTGCCAGCAGTCTGGGGATAGCGGGGGGGTCCACAGATACGCAGTATTTT. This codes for CASSLGIAGGSTDTQYF.

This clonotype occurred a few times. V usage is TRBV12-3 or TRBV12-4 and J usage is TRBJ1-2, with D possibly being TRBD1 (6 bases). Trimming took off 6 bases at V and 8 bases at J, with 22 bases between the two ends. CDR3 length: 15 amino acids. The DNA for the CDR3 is TGTGCCAGCAGCTTGGGACAAGTCCGTAGGAGGGGCTACACCTTC. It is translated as CASSLGQVRRRGYTF.

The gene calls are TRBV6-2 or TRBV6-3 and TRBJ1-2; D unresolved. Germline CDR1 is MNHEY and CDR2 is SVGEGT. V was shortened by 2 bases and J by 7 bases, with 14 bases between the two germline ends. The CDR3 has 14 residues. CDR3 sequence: CASSYRAARRGYTF. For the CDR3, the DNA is TGTGCCAGCAGTTACCGGGCAGCTCGTCGTGGCTACACCTTC.

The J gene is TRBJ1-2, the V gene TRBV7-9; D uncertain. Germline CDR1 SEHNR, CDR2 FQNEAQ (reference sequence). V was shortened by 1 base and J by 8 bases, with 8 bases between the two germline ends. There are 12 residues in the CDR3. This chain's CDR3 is CASSLEGTGYTF. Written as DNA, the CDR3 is TGTGCCAGCAGCTTAGAGGGTACCGGCTACACCTTC. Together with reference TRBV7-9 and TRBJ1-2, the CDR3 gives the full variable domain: DTGVSQNPRHKITKRGQNVTFRCDPISEHNRLYWYRQTLGQGPEFLTYFQNEAQLEKSRLLSDRFSAERPKGSFSTLEIQRTEQGDSAMYLCASSLEGTGYTFGSGTRLTVV.

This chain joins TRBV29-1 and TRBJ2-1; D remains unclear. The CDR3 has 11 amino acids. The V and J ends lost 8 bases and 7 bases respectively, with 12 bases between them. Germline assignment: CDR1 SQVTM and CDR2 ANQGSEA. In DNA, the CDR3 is TGCAGCCCCAAGGTTAGAAATGAGCAGTTCTTC. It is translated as CSPKVRNEQFF.